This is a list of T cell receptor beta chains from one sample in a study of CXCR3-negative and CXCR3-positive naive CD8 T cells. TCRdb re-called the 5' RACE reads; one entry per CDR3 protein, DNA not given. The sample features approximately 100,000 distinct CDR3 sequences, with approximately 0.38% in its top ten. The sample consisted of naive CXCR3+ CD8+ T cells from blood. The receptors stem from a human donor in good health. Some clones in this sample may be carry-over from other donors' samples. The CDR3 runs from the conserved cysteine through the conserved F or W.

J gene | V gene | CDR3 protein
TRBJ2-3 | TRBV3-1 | CASSQDRSKLDTQYF
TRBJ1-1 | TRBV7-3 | CASSLYTGLTEAFF
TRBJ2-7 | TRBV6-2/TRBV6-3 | CASRKLAGGTYEQYF
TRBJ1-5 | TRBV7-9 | CASSLDLTGVSNQPQHF
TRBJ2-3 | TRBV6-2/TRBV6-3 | CASSTPGLTITDTQYF
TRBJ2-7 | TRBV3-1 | CASSHYGEPDYEQYF
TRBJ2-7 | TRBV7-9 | CASSSGTEAYEQYF
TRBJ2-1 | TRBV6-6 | CASSYVEVDEQFF
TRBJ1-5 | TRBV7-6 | CASSLTAGPDRRNQPQHF
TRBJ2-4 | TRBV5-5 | CASSGGGLAKNIQYF
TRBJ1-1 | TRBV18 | CACSGRPPGEMDTEAFF
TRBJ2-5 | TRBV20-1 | CSARRVGGGGGAWETQYF
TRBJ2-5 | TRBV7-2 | CASSLEPGTGGETQYF
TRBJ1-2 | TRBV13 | CASSYAVSWTEYGYAF
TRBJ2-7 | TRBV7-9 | CASTLWLWDRGVHEQYF
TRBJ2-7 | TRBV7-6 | CASSPRGRDEQYF
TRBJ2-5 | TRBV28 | CASSTGGWQETQYF
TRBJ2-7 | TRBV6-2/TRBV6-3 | CASSYGREIYEQYF
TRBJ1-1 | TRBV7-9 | CASSPPPGGVNTEAFF
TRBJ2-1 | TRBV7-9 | CASSPDLREQFF
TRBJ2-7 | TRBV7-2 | CASSSHGEQYF
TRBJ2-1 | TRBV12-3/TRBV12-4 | CASSLGGSYNEQFF
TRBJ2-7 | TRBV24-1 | CATSDSRTDNYEQYF
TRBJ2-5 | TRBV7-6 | CASSSYQETQYF
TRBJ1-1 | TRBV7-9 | CASSASGGGNTEAFF
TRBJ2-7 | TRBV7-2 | CASSQSAGSYYEQYF
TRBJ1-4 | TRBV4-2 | CASSLTPGGNEKLFF
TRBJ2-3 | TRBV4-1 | CASSLATAQYF
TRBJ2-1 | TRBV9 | CASSIATSGSYNEQFF
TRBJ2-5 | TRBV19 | CASSIQIQETQYF
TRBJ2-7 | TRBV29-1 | CSVVVSGGFSYEQYF
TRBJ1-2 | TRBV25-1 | CASSEGGENYGYTF
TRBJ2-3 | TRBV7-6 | CASSPRGGHTDTEYF
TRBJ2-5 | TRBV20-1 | CSAREVVGEETQYF
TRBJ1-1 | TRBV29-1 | CSVEDGPWPPEAFF
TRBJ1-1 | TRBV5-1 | CASSRTRTWNTEAFF
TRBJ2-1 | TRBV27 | CASSWGQGKFF
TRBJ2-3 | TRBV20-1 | CSARTSGGPDTQYF
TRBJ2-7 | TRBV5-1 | CASSRRDRTYEQYF
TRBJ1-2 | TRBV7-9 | CASSSSIDRGRSYGYTF
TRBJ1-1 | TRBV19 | CASSPGTPVTEAFF
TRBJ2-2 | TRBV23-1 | CASSQSRIRDNTGELFF